The T cell receptor beta chain under discussion was sequenced for a study of CD8+ T cells in alopecia areata. Study at large: Tofacitinib exposure lasted 6 to 18 months, followed by 6 months off drug. Broader study findings: Shared TCR sequences were less clear between patients than in mice, possibly partly from HLA diversity. Scalp samples also yield sequences from resident alphabeta T cells of normal skin.

RNA extraction and reverse transcription yielded cDNA as sequencing template. Clones were read by immunoSEQ multiplex PCR, and TCRdb kept only the in-frame ones, dropping some. The repertoire holds 150,000 to 250,000 clones, with approximately 60% as singletons. Indicated treatment: oral pan-JAK inhibitor, 5-10 mg twice daily. This CDR3 contains 15 residues. Germline CDR1 and CDR2: SGHTA and FQGNSA. V lost 8 bases to trimming and J lost 6 bases, with 19 bases between them. A few counts support this clone. What it binds is unknown. The sequence came from a human donor with alopecia areata. V gene TRBV7-2 combines with J gene TRBJ2-2, with unresolved D. The material sequenced was CD4+ T cells sorted from blood, taken at week 4, from a patient treated with tofacitinib. Written as DNA, the CDR3 is TGTGCCAGCGCCCCCGAAGGTCAGACCGCCGGGGAGCTGTTTTTT. This codes for CASAPEGQTAGELFF.